This T cell receptor (beta chain) was found in a study of blood T cell repertoires in COVID-19. Overall study context: Donors in the United States, Italy and Spain gave samples during acute or convalescent COVID-19.

The table came from immunoSEQ multiplex PCR; TCRdb's copy has only in-frame clones and leaves some out. The sample holds over 200,000 clones, approximately 86% seen once. Ages ranged from about 18 to 100 years, with residence in 20 to 30 US areas. Exposed participants came across a COVID-19 case within 2 weeks before study entry. This clonotype originated in a woman aged 30 to 39 who had been exposed to COVID-19. Input material: PBMCs or T cells enriched from blood (not recorded which).

The CDR3 coding sequence is TGTGCCAGCAGCCCGGAAGGGGTCCTCAATTCACCCCTCCACTTT. Its translation is CASSPEGVLNSPLHF. The chain joins TRBV7-8 to TRBJ1-6; TRBD1 might be the D (5 bases). CDR3 size: 15 residues. V was clipped by 5 bases and J by 7 bases, with 15 bases between them. Germline V gene lookup returns CDR1 SGHVS and CDR2 FQNEAQ.